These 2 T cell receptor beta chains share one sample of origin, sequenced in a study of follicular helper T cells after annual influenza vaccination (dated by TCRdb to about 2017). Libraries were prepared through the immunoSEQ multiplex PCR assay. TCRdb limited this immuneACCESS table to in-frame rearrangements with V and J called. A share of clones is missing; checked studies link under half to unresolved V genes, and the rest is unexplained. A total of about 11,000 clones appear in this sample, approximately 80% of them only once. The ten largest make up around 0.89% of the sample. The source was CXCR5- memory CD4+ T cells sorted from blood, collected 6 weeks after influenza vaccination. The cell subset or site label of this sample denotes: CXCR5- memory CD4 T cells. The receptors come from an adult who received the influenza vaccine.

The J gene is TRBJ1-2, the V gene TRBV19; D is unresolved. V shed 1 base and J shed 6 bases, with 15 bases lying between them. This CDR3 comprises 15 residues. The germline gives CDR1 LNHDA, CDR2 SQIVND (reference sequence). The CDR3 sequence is CASSIVGGRSHGYTF. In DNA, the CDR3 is TGTGCCAGTAGTATAGTAGGCGGCAGATCGCATGGCTACACCTTC. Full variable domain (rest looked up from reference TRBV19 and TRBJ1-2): DGGITQSPKYLFRKEGQNVTLSCEQNLNHDAMYWYRQDPGQGLRLIYYSQIVNDFQKGDIAEGYSVSREKKESFPLTVTSAQKNPTAFYLCASSIVGGRSHGYTFGSGTRLTVV.

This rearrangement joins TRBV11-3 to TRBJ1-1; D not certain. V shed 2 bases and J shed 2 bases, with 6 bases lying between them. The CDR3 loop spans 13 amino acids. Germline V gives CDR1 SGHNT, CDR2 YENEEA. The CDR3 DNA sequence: TGTGCCAGCAGCTTAAGGGAAAACACTGAAGCTTTCTTT. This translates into CASSLRENTEAFF.